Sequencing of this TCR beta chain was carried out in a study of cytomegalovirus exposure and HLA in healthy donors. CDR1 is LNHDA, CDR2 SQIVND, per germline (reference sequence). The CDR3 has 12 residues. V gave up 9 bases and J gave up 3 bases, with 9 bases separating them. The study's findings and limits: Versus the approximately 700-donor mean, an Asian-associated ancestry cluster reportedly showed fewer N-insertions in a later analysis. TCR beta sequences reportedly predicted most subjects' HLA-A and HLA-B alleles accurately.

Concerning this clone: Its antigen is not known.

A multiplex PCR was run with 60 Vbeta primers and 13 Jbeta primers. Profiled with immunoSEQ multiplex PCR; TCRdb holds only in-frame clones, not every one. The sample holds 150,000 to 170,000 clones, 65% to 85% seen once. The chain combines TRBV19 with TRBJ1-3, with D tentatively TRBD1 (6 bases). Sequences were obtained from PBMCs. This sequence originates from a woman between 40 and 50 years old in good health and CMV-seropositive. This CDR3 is CASEGVGNTIYF. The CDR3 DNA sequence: TGTGCCAGCGAGGGGGTTGGAAACACCATATATTTT.